This is a list of T cell receptor beta chains from one sample in a study of blood T cell repertoires in COVID-19. Libraries were prepared by immunoSEQ multiplex PCR; TCRdb keeps only in-frame clonotypes and omits some of them. The data contain some 150,000 clones, around 87% of them singletons. The source material was PBMCs or T cells enriched from blood (not recorded which). Every receptor here comes from a woman aged 30 to 39 with acute COVID-19. CDR3s include the opening cysteine and the closing phenylalanine or tryptophan. The D gene is left open where the match is weak. Rows give clone size only sometimes, using once, few, many, or a class for an expanded clone.

j_gene | v_gene | d_gene | abundance | CDR3nt | CDR3aa
TRBJ1-1 | TRBV11-1 | TRBD1 | . | TGTGCCAGCAGGGAGCACGACAGGGACGCTGAAGCTTTCTTT | CASREHDRDAEAFF
TRBJ2-3 | TRBV15 | TRBD2 | . | TGTGCCACCAGCAGATCCCCGAACTTAGCGGGAGCCACAGATACGCAGTATTTT | CATSRSPNLAGATDTQYF
TRBJ2-3 | TRBV7-3 | TRBD1 | . | TGTGCCAGCAGCTTTGGGACAGAACAAACTACGCAGTATTTT | CASSFGTEQTTQYF
TRBJ2-5 | TRBV7-2 | TRBD1 | . | TGTGCCAGCAGCTTTAACAGGGGGCAAGAGACCCAGTACTTC | CASSFNRGQETQYF
TRBJ2-7 | TRBV30 | TRBD2 | once | TGTGCCTGGAGTGTGGTAGCGGGATCCGAGCAGTACTTC | CAWSVVAGSEQYF
TRBJ1-5 | TRBV6-5 | TRBD1 | . | TGTGCCAGCATCGGCAGGGGGCTAAGAAATCAGCCCCAGCATTTT | CASIGRGLRNQPQHF
TRBJ1-2 | TRBV5-6 | . | many | TGTGCCAGCAGCTTGGAGGAGGGCTACACCTTC | CASSLEEGYTF
TRBJ1-5 | TRBV29-1 | . | . | TGCAGCGTTGGCCAGGGGAATCAGCCCCAGCATTTT | CSVGQGNQPQHF
TRBJ1-2 | TRBV28 | . | . | TGTGCCAGCACCCGAACAGGGCCGCTTAACTATGGCTACACCTTC | CASTRTGPLNYGYTF
TRBJ2-7 | TRBV2 | . | few | TGTGCCAGCAGTGAATTAGGGGGAGCCTACGAGCAGTACTTC | CASSELGGAYEQYF
TRBJ2-7 | TRBV28 | . | . | TGTGCCAGCAGTTTGCACGCAGCCTACGAGCAGTACTTC | CASSLHAAYEQYF
TRBJ2-1 | TRBV19 | . | few | TGTGCCAGTAGTATATTCGCGAATCTTTACAATGAGCAGTTCTTC | CASSIFANLYNEQFF
TRBJ2-1 | TRBV11-3 | . | . | TGTGCCAGCAGCTTAGGCGGGTACAATGAGCAGTTCTTC | CASSLGGYNEQFF
TRBJ2-1 | TRBV5-1 | . | . | TGCGCCAGCAGCTTGGCCCAGACTAGGCCCAATGAGCAGTTCTTC | CASSLAQTRPNEQFF
TRBJ2-2 | TRBV11-2 | . | . | TGTGCCAGCAGCCCGTGGCGGGGGAACACCGGGGAGCTGTTTTTT | CASSPWRGNTGELFF
TRBJ2-1 | TRBV21-1 | . | . | TGTGCCAGCAGCAAAGAGGGCAGGGAACGTTCCAATGAGCAGTTCTTC | CASSKEGRERSNEQFF
TRBJ1-1 | TRBV5-4 | TRBD1 | . | TGTGCCAGCAGGACCCCCGACAGGGGCGACACTGAAGCTTTCTTT | CASRTPDRGDTEAFF
TRBJ2-1 | TRBV7-8 | . | . | TGTGCCAGCCGGAAGGACAGAGACTACAATGAGCAGTTCTTC | CASRKDRDYNEQFF
TRBJ1-6 | TRBV28 | . | . | TGTGCCAGCAGTTTAGGGGGCTTCACCCTCCACTTT | CASSLGGFTLHF
TRBJ2-6 | TRBV7-3 | TRBD1 | once | TGTGCCAGCAGCAGGGTAGGACAGGGACAGTCTGGGGCCAACGTCCTGACTTTC | CASSRVGQGQSGANVLTF
TRBJ2-5 | TRBV7-2 | TRBD1 | . | TGTGCCAGCAGCTCACGGACAGGGGATGGGGAGACCCAGTACTTC | CASSSRTGDGETQYF
TRBJ1-4 | TRBV18 | TRBD1 | few | TGTGCCAGCTCACTTATACAGGGGCCGAATGAAAAACTGTTTTTT | CASSLIQGPNEKLFF
TRBJ2-7 | TRBV6-5 | . | . | TGTGCCAGCAGTAAAAACAGGGCGCAGGACTACGAGCAGTACTTC | CASSKNRAQDYEQYF
TRBJ1-2 | TRBV19 | . | . | TGTGCCAGCGGACAGTATTTTAACTATGGCTACACCTTC | CASGQYFNYGYTF
TRBJ2-2 | TRBV3-1/TRBV3-2 | . | few | TGTGCCAGCAGCCAAGTTGGGGGGACGAACACCGGGGAGCTGTTTTTT | CASSQVGGTNTGELFF